This T cell receptor (beta chain) was sequenced for a study of shared clonotypes between healthy human individuals. The study, taken as a whole, reports: With a few donors compared, roughly 5% of naive CD4 clonotypes were shared. For sorted subsets, rarefaction showed incomplete sequencing despite large depth.

Each sorted subset replicate got 200 ng genomic DNA, tens of thousands of genomes. The method was immunoSEQ multiplex PCR; TCRdb's version includes in-frame clones alone and lacks a portion of them. The sample lists more than 550,000 clones, roughly nine tenths occurring once. Comment on this clone: Its antigen remains unknown.

The J segment lost 4 bases and the V segment lost 0 bases, leaving 14 bases of the junction unmatched. Per germline, CDR1 KGHSH and CDR2 LQKENI. The CDR3 sequence is 21 residues long. CD45RO negativity and positive selection for CCR7 defined naive CD8 cells, a population that excluded terminally differentiated effector memory CD45RA+ cells. Sequenced sample: naive CD8+ T cells sorted from blood. The TCR sequence derives from a man younger than 40 in good health. This sequence joins TRBV18 and TRBJ2-2, with 13 bases that match TRBD2. DNA for the CDR3: TGTGCCAGCTCACCACCCAACCGACCCATCACTAGCGGGAGGGCCACCGGGGAGCTGTTTTTT. Encoded protein: CASSPPNRPITSGRATGELFF.